The sequence of this T cell receptor (beta chain) was determined in a study of shared clonotypes between healthy human individuals. The assay was immunoSEQ multiplex PCR, and TCRdb's table has in-frame clones only and misses some. The sample carries about 2.2 million clones, under 95% recorded once. In the naive CD8 group, cells lacked CD45RO and were positively selected for CCR7, so terminally differentiated effector memory CD45RA+ cells were left out. This TCR derives from a young man in good health. Some clones in this sample may be carry-over from other donors' samples. Sequencing was done on a sample of naive CD8+ T cells from PBMCs.

CDR3 sequence (DNA): TGTGCCAGCTCACCTCTCGGGAGGGCTAGGGAAAAACTGTTTTTT. Its protein is CASSPLGRAREKLFF. This chain joins TRBV28 and TRBJ1-4, with D unresolved. CDR1 is MDHEN and CDR2 is SYDVKM in the germline V gene. The CDR3 consists of 15 residues. V was clipped by 8 bases and J by 8 bases, with 21 bases between them.